This TCR beta chain was recovered during a study of CD8 T cells in ankylosing spondylitis. General study results and limits: Some of these motif variants have turned up before, in reports on reactive arthritis synovial fluid and blood. Those disease-linked clones were CD8+; they were also relatively rare in peripheral blood. Clones tied to disease were said to be significantly enriched in matched ankylosing spondylitis synovial fluid. Made up of fewer than 10 highly homologous variants, a TCR beta motif appeared characteristic of ankylosing spondylitis blood.

In the case of this clonotype: The antigen remains unidentified.

Quantitative molecular-barcoded 5'-RACE generated the TCR beta libraries. TCRdb used MiXCR to reprocess the 5' RACE reads, holding one entry per CDR3 protein. The data hold about 90,000 distinct CDR3 sequences, with roughly 8.5% observed a single time. V was pared by 6 bases and J by 2 bases, with 5 bases of the junction left unmatched. In germline, CDR1 is DFQATT, CDR2 SNEGSKA (reference sequence). CDR3 length: 14 residues. Sequenced: blood, either unsorted or a sorted T cell fraction (not recorded which). The clonotype originates from a male donor with ankylosing spondylitis. The V gene is TRBV20-1, the J gene TRBJ2-1; TRBD2 matches at 9 bases. The chain's CDR3 is CSACSSGAYNEQFF. CDR3 sequence (DNA): TGCAGTGCCTGCTCTAGCGGGGCCTACAATGAGCAGTTCTTC.